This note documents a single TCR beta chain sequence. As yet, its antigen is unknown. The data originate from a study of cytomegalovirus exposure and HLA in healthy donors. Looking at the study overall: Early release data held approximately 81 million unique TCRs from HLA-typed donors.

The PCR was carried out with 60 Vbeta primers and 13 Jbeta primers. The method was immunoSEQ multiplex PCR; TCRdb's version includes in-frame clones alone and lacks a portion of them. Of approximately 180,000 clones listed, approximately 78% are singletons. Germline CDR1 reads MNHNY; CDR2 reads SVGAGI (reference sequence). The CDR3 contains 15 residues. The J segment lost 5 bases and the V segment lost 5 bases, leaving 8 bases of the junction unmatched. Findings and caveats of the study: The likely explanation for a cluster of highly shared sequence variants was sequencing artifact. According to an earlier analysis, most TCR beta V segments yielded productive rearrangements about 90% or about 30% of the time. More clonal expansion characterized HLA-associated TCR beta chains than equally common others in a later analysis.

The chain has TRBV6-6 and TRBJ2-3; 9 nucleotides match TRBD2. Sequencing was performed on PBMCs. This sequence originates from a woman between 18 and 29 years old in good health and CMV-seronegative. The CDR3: CASSRLAGAQDTQYF. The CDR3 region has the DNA TGTGCCAGCAGTAGATTAGCGGGGGCGCAAGATACGCAGTATTTT.